The rows below give T cell receptor beta chains drawn from one sample of a study of OX40 agonist ivuxolimab in advanced cancers. Profiling relied on immunoSEQ multiplex PCR, and the TCRdb table lists in-frame clones only, not all of them. Of some 45,000 clones listed, roughly 82% were seen once; the top ten hold about 2%. The sequencing here drew on CD4+ or CD8+ T cells sorted from blood, taken in a trial of the OX40 agonist ivuxolimab. These receptors were taken from an adult with an advanced solid tumor such as melanoma, head and neck, liver or kidney cancer. Each CDR3 is given with its conserved first and last residue.

J gene: TRBJ2-1; V gene: TRBV9; CDR3 protein: CASSVGGGSQYEQFF
J gene: TRBJ2-3; V gene: TRBV7-3; CDR3 protein: CASSLTPLTGAQYF
J gene: TRBJ1-5; V gene: TRBV6-4; CDR3 protein: CASSDPGGGEDSNQPQHF
J gene: TRBJ1-3; V gene: TRBV4-2; CDR3 protein: CASSQDPGAVSGNTIYF
J gene: TRBJ1-2; V gene: TRBV6-5; CDR3 protein: CASSDPYGINYGYTF
J gene: TRBJ1-5; V gene: TRBV28; CDR3 protein: CASSWGGTQNQPQHF
J gene: TRBJ2-1; V gene: TRBV7-3; CDR3 protein: CASSLDGPREEQFF
J gene: TRBJ2-7; V gene: TRBV6-5; CDR3 protein: CATQGHGKYLRGQYF
J gene: TRBJ2-1; V gene: TRBV28; CDR3 protein: CASKGRGFTYNEQFF
J gene: TRBJ2-2; V gene: TRBV6-5; CDR3 protein: CASRSGQVNTGELFF
J gene: TRBJ2-7; V gene: TRBV30; CDR3 protein: CAWSVIGGRFYEQYF
J gene: TRBJ2-1; V gene: TRBV7-3; CDR3 protein: CASSLEVRVSEQFF
J gene: TRBJ1-4; V gene: TRBV30; CDR3 protein: CAWSVPGLNEKLFF
J gene: TRBJ2-7; V gene: TRBV27; CDR3 protein: CASSLKSDPSSYEQYF
J gene: TRBJ2-5; V gene: TRBV7-3; CDR3 protein: CASSLFPGLAGIETQYF
J gene: TRBJ1-5; V gene: TRBV29-1; CDR3 protein: CSVGDRTNQPQHF
J gene: TRBJ2-3; V gene: TRBV6-1; CDR3 protein: CASSETAAFGDTQYF
J gene: TRBJ2-7; V gene: TRBV18; CDR3 protein: CASSPNRQTYEQYF
J gene: TRBJ2-7; V gene: TRBV9; CDR3 protein: CASSRTSGSSYRGYEQYF
J gene: TRBJ1-5; V gene: TRBV5-8; CDR3 protein: CASSLGDRGLSQPQHF
J gene: TRBJ2-5; V gene: TRBV7-2; CDR3 protein: CASSLGPRTAKETQYF
J gene: TRBJ1-1; V gene: TRBV11-3; CDR3 protein: CASSFGGNTEAFF
J gene: TRBJ2-7; V gene: TRBV9; CDR3 protein: CASSVAGTRRGEQYF
J gene: TRBJ2-2; V gene: TRBV7-3; CDR3 protein: CATRQGWGSGELFF
J gene: TRBJ1-5; V gene: TRBV27; CDR3 protein: CASSSVDRINQPQHF
J gene: TRBJ1-3; V gene: TRBV5-8; CDR3 protein: CASSTGTFSSGNTIYF
J gene: TRBJ1-5; V gene: TRBV5-4; CDR3 protein: CASSSDTELHQPQHF
J gene: TRBJ1-2; V gene: TRBV10-2; CDR3 protein: CASGGTAYGYTF
J gene: TRBJ2-3; V gene: TRBV7-8; CDR3 protein: CASSLYVGTITQYF
J gene: TRBJ2-4; V gene: TRBV28; CDR3 protein: CASSTRTGGVAKNIQYF
J gene: TRBJ2-5; V gene: TRBV7-8; CDR3 protein: CASSRLTETQYF
J gene: TRBJ2-7; V gene: TRBV2; CDR3 protein: CASNPNLGEQYF
J gene: TRBJ2-6; V gene: TRBV2; CDR3 protein: CASSDWSSGANVLTF
J gene: TRBJ1-4; V gene: TRBV14; CDR3 protein: CASSQWDRDNEKLFF
J gene: TRBJ1-1; V gene: TRBV2; CDR3 protein: CASSRGGAPAFF
J gene: TRBJ1-6; V gene: TRBV7-6; CDR3 protein: CASSRDLSTGPLHF
J gene: TRBJ2-2; V gene: TRBV29-1; CDR3 protein: CSVEDRASGGLVTGELFF
J gene: TRBJ2-7; V gene: TRBV28; CDR3 protein: CASSFRYEQYF
J gene: TRBJ2-5; V gene: TRBV14; CDR3 protein: CASSQLGVETQYF
J gene: TRBJ2-1; V gene: TRBV6-5; CDR3 protein: CASRGLGVNNEQFF
J gene: TRBJ2-1; V gene: TRBV5-4; CDR3 protein: CASSPPLGAYNEQFF